This T cell receptor (beta chain) was identified in a study of blood T cells in healthy people across ages. The study, taken as a whole, reports: Comparison with aged donors showed that long-lived donors had more naive CD4+ cells and higher diversity.

A second PCR of 7 to 11 cycles used a sample-barcoded 5' primer and a J-beta primer mix. TCRdb re-called the 5' RACE reads through MiXCR, storing one row per CDR3 protein. Among around 1,600,000 distinct CDR3 sequences listed, less than 45% were seen once. Total RNA, at least 6 micrograms per sample, was extracted from PBMCs. This clonotype has only a few counts. The antigen remains undetermined. The clonotype comes from a woman aged 18 to 35 in good health. The source material was blood.

For the CDR3, the DNA is TGTGCCAGCAGCCGACAAATTGGGAGCTCCTATAATTCACCCCTCCACTTT. Translating gives CASSRQIGSSYNSPLHF. The J gene is TRBJ1-6, the V gene TRBV3-1; D remains ambiguous. CDR3 size: 17 residues. Germline lookup yields CDR1 LGHDT and CDR2 YNNKEL (reference sequence). V lost 4 bases and J lost 0, with 13 bases in between.